A selection of T cell receptor beta chains follows, all from one sample in a study of regulatory T cells in long-lasting Graves disease. MiXCR, run by TCRdb on the multiplex PCR reads, gives a single entry per CDR3 protein. This table holds hundreds of thousands of distinct CDR3 sequences, approximately 22% found once. This specimen consisted of peripheral blood mononuclear cells (PBMCs), obtained when the disease was refractory, from a patient treated with antithyroid drugs. The receptor source for this set is a female donor with Graves disease. Each CDR3 is given with its conserved first and last residue. D genes are given only for firm matches. Only some rows state a clone size, as once, few, many or a class for expanded clones.

>NA|many|TRBV9|TRBJ1-1
CASTGLQPTEAFF
TGTGCCAGCACCGGATTACAGCCAACTGAAGCTTTCTTT
>TRBD2|NA|TRBV5-8|TRBJ2-7
CASSLEGLAGISYEQYF
TGTGCCAGCAGCTTGGAGGGACTAGCGGGAATCTCCTACGAGCAGTACTTC
>NA|few|TRBV7-9|TRBJ2-5
CASSSQGTRETQYF
TGTGCCAGCAGCTCTCAGGGGACGAGAGAGACCCAGTACTTC
>TRBD1|many|TRBV28|TRBJ2-7
CASSSTGVATYEQYF
TGTGCCAGCAGTTCCACAGGGGTGGCAACCTACGAGCAGTACTTC
>NA|NA|TRBV7-3|TRBJ2-3
CASSLGLASPDTQYF
TGTGCCAGCAGCTTGGGGCTGGCCTCTCCAGATACGCAGTATTTT
>NA|NA|TRBV7-9|TRBJ2-5
CASSLTGPGETQYF
TGTGCCAGCAGCTTAACCGGGCCCGGAGAGACCCAGTACTTC
>TRBD2|NA|TRBV11-2|TRBJ2-2
CASGFRLAGGSNTGELFF
TGTGCCAGCGGCTTCCGACTAGCGGGAGGATCGAACACCGGGGAGCTGTTTTTT
>TRBD2|many|TRBV2|TRBJ2-2
CASSATWRETGGELFF
TGTGCCAGCAGTGCTACCTGGCGGGAGACCGGCGGGGAGCTGTTTTTT
>NA|many|TRBV24-1|TRBJ1-5
CATSDSGAQPQHF
TGTGCCACCAGTGACTCAGGGGCTCAGCCCCAGCATTTT
>NA|few|TRBV15|TRBJ2-7
CATSRDGRFEQYF
TGTGCCACCAGCAGAGATGGTCGTTTCGAGCAGTACTTC
>TRBD1|once|TRBV7-3|TRBJ2-3
CASSLGLAGTGVTDTQYF
TGTGCCAGCAGCTTAGGTCTGGCCGGGACAGGGGTAACAGATACGCAGTATTTT
>NA|many|TRBV27|TRBJ1-3
CASSFIGGGNTIYF
TGTGCCAGCAGTTTCATAGGGGGTGGAAACACCATATATTTT
>TRBD1|NA|TRBV6-1|TRBJ1-5
CASSLKGASNQPQHF
TGTGCCAGCAGTCTCAAGGGGGCCAGCAATCAGCCCCAGCATTTT
>TRBD1|few|TRBV6-2/TRBV6-3|TRBJ2-2
CASSYSTGARSGELFF
TGTGCCAGCAGTTACTCGACAGGGGCCCGATCCGGGGAGCTGTTTTTT
>NA|many|TRBV20-1|TRBJ2-7
CSALKGESYEQYF
TGCAGTGCCCTAAAAGGGGAGTCCTACGAGCAGTACTTC
>NA|NA|TRBV9|TRBJ2-1
CASSVDGGTQFF
TGTGCCAGCAGCGTAGATGGCGGGACTCAGTTCTTC
>NA|NA|TRBV29-1|TRBJ2-7
CSAFGARGSYEQYF
TGCAGCGCCTTCGGGGCCAGGGGTTCCTACGAGCAGTACTTC
>NA|NA|TRBV6-2/TRBV6-3|TRBJ2-6
CASSYAGMVSGANVLTF
TGTGCCAGCAGTTACGCGGGTATGGTTTCTGGGGCCAACGTCCTGACTTTC
>TRBD2|NA|TRBV5-4|TRBJ2-1
CASSLGLAPRSEQFF
TGTGCCAGCAGCCTCGGACTAGCCCCGCGCAGTGAGCAGTTCTTC
>TRBD1|NA|TRBV5-1|TRBJ2-7
CASSPGQRPYEQYF
TGCGCCAGCAGCCCGGGACAGAGACCCTACGAGCAGTACTTC
>TRBD2|NA|TRBV20-1|TRBJ2-2
CSARGSGRHYTGELFF
TGCAGTGCTAGAGGTAGCGGGAGACACTACACCGGGGAGCTGTTTTTT
>NA|NA|TRBV29-1|TRBJ2-7
CSVVENEQYF
TGCAGCGTTGTAGAGAACGAGCAGTACTTC
>NA|many|TRBV30|TRBJ1-4
CAWSVPGADGKLFF
TGTGCCTGGAGTGTACCAGGGGCGGATGGAAAACTGTTTTTT